The source of this T cell receptor (beta chain) is a study of cytomegalovirus exposure and HLA in healthy donors. About the research overall: Early released data had tens of millions of unique TCRs, all coming from HLA-typed donors. Study-level findings and limits: It was shown in a later analysis that HLA-associated TCR beta chains were more clonally expanded than other, equally common chains. High specificity and sensitivity for cytomegalovirus status were reported for the classifier. One cluster of highly shared sequence variants probably arose as a sequencing artifact.

This clone was counted only a few times. Its antigen is undetermined. Primers for the PCR totalled 60 Vbeta and 13 Jbeta. Only in-frame clones appear in the TCRdb table, and some are missing; sequencing was by immunoSEQ multiplex PCR. The table records 100,000 to 120,000 clones, nearly 15% of them present only once. The length of the CDR3 is 14 residues. Germline CDR1 is MNHEY and CDR2 is SMNVEV (reference sequence). Trimming removed 3 bases at V and 5 bases at J, with 8 bases between. Sequenced: PBMCs. This rearrangement joins TRBV27 to TRBJ1-6; no clear D gene. This clonotype was sampled from a female donor in good health and CMV-seronegative. In nucleotides, the CDR3 is TGTGCCAGCAGTTTCTCGGGGAATAATTCACCCCTCCACTTT. This gives the protein CASSFSGNNSPLHF.